Below, 15 T cell receptor beta chains from the same sample are listed, as sequenced in a study of T-cell memory formation after mild COVID-19. TCRdb re-derived calls from the 5' RACE reads in MiXCR, one entry per CDR3 protein. The sample has 180,000 or so distinct CDR3 sequences; approximately 16% are singletons. Sequenced sample: PBMCs or a T cell subset sorted from them (not recorded which). The receptor source for this set is an adult woman who had mild COVID-19 (a few samples of this study predate the infection). Cell type and time point are not known.

The chain recombines TRBV4-3 with TRBJ1-2; possible D gene TRBD1, 6 bases. CDR3 size: 16 residues. V was clipped by 0 bases and J by 4 bases, with 15 bases between them. Germline V gives CDR1 LGHNA, CDR2 YSLEER. CDR3 nucleotide sequence: TGCGCCAGCAGCCAAGACGCCCTGGGGGGGCTCTATGGCTACACCTTC. Translated: CASSQDALGGLYGYTF.

This clonotype has ten or more counts. This chain connects TRBV18 to TRBJ2-7; TRBD1 aligns across 9 bases. There are 14 residues in the CDR3. CDR1 is KGHSH, CDR2 LQKENI, per germline. V was pared by 3 bases and J by 4 bases, with 4 bases of the junction left unmatched. CDR3 nucleotides: TGTGCCAGCTCACCCGACAGGGGGAGTTACGAGCAGTACTTC. Translating it yields CASSPDRGSYEQYF.

This clonotype came up a few times. The chain uses TRBV20-1 and TRBJ1-1; TRBD1 aligns across 10 bases. V lost 6 bases, J lost 4 bases, and 8 bases stayed unmatched. CDR3 length equals 14 residues. Germline V lookup: CDR1 DFQATT, CDR2 SNEGSKA (reference sequence). CDR3 in DNA: TGCAGTGCAACTTCCGGGACAGGGGCCACTGAAGCTTTCTTT. Encoded protein: CSATSGTGATEAFF.

The chain joins TRBV5-1 to TRBJ2-2; TRBD1 matches at 7 bases. CDR1 is SGHRS, CDR2 YFSETQ, per germline. The CDR3 is 16 residues long. Unmatched junction bases numbered 4, after V lost 0 bases and J lost 2 bases. The CDR3 coding sequence is TGCGCCAGCAGCTTGGTGGGACAGCCTAACACCGGGGAGCTGTTTTTT. Translating it yields CASSLVGQPNTGELFF.

This clonotype was recorded a few times. The rearrangement links TRBV6-5 to TRBJ2-1; perhaps D is TRBD1 or TRBD2 (6 bases each). This CDR3 has 15 amino acids. V was pared by 0 bases and J by 2 bases, with 8 bases between. The germline V gene has CDR1 MNHEY and CDR2 SVGAGI. CDR3 loop: CASSYSGGPYNEQFF. CDR3 coding DNA: TGTGCCAGCAGTTACTCGGGGGGCCCCTACAATGAGCAGTTCTTC.

This clonotype was counted a few times. The chain uses TRBV5-1 and TRBJ2-3; 13 positions agree with TRBD2. The CDR3 sequence is 17 residues long. Trimming took 1 base from V and 0 from J; bases not matched to a gene: 2. CDR1 SGHRS and CDR2 YFSETQ come from the germline V gene. As DNA, the CDR3 is TGCGCCAGCAGCTTGAGACTAGCGGGGGGCAGCACAGATACGCAGTATTTT. Protein product: CASSLRLAGGSTDTQYF. The entire variable domain, with the rest obtained from reference TRBV5-1 and TRBJ2-3, is as follows: KAGVTQTPRYLIKTRGQQVTLSCSPISGHRSVSWYQQTPGQGLQFLFEYFSETQRNKGNFPGRFSGRQFSNSRSEMNVSTLELGDSALYLCASSLRLAGGSTDTQYFGPGTRLTVL.

This clonotype was seen more than once but under ten times. The V gene is TRBV5-8, the J gene TRBJ2-7, with 11 positions matching TRBD1. Germline CDR1 SGHTS, CDR2 YDEGEE. The ends lost 4 bases at V and 4 bases at J; junction bases unmatched: 10. The CDR3 totals 16 residues. Here the CDR3 DNA reads TGTGCCAGCAGCAAACCGGGACAGGGGGTCAGGTACGAGCAGTACTTC. It encodes CASSKPGQGVRYEQYF.

V and J are TRBV27 and TRBJ2-3; 10 nucleotides align to TRBD2. In germline, CDR1 is MNHEY, CDR2 SMNVEV (reference sequence). The CDR3 sequence is 14 residues long. The junction had 3 bases not matched to a gene; V was cut back by 6 bases and J by 3 bases. The CDR3 protein is CASRGGLATDTQYF. The CDR3 nucleotides are TGTGCCAGCAGAGGGGGACTAGCGACAGATACGCAGTATTTT.

In its sample, this clonotype was seen many times. The V and J genes are TRBV4-3 and TRBJ2-5; possible D gene TRBD1, 6 bases. This CDR3 region has 16 residues. Germline V gene sequence: CDR1 LGHNA, CDR2 YSLEER. Trimming removed 0 bases at V and 1 base at J, with 12 bases between. CDR3 in amino acids: CASSQDSGAGQETQYF. Written as DNA, the CDR3 is TGCGCCAGCAGCCAAGACTCAGGGGCAGGCCAAGAGACCCAGTACTTC.

This chain uses TRBV24-1 with TRBJ2-3, with TRBD2 identical over 10 bases. V lost 3 bases and J lost 5; bases outside the gene matches: 4. Germline lookup yields CDR1 KGHDR and CDR2 SFDVKD. This CDR3 region has 15 residues. The CDR3 loop is CATSDERGGKDTQYF. The CDR3 DNA sequence: TGTGCCACCAGTGATGAGCGGGGGGGTAAAGATACGCAGTATTTT.

The gene calls are TRBV19 and TRBJ1-5; D remains ambiguous. CDR1 is LNHDA, CDR2 SQIVND, per germline (reference sequence). Deletions cut 5 bases from V and 8 bases from J, with 13 bases between. The CDR3 loop spans 13 amino acids. This CDR3 reads CASSDRAREPQHF. Here the CDR3 DNA reads TGTGCCAGTAGTGACCGGGCTAGGGAGCCCCAGCATTTT.

This clonotype was found a few times. The rearrangement links TRBV15 to TRBJ2-7, with unresolved D. Per the germline V gene, CDR1 is LNHNV and CDR2 is YYDKDF (reference sequence). This CDR3 is 14 amino acids long. Deletions cut 0 bases from V and 3 bases from J, with 9 bases between. The CDR3, as DNA: TGTGCCACCAGCAGAGACCGACGAGGCTACGAGCAGTACTTC. Encoded protein: CATSRDRRGYEQYF.

The chain couples TRBV5-1 to TRBJ2-2; 11 positions agree with TRBD1. Looked up from germline, CDR1 is SGHRS and CDR2 is YFSETQ. This CDR3 has 17 amino acids. The V segment lost 4 bases and the J segment 8 bases; nucleotides outside the gene matches: 13. CDR3 protein: CASSPRGQGAFNGELFF. The CDR3 region has the DNA TGCGCCAGCAGCCCCAGAGGACAGGGGGCGTTTAATGGGGAGCTGTTTTTT. The whole variable domain, filled in from reference TRBV5-1 and TRBJ2-2, reads KAGVTQTPRYLIKTRGQQVTLSCSPISGHRSVSWYQQTPGQGLQFLFEYFSETQRNKGNFPGRFSGRQFSNSRSEMNVSTLELGDSALYLCASSPRGQGAFNGELFFGEGSRLTVL.

The J gene is TRBJ1-4, the V gene TRBV20-1; 7 bases fit TRBD1. The CDR3 runs to 14 residues. The germline V gene has CDR1 DFQATT and CDR2 SNEGSKA (reference sequence). With 1 base clipped from V and 7 bases from J, the junction kept 6 bases outside the gene matches. CDR3 sequence (DNA): TGCAGTGCTAGAGTCCCAGGGGGAAGTGAAAAACTGTTTTTT. Its translation: CSARVPGGSEKLFF.

V is TRBV14 and J is TRBJ2-7, with D possibly being TRBD2 (6 bases). Germline CDR1 reads SGHDN; CDR2 reads FVKESK. This CDR3 spans 15 amino acids. V lost 4 bases, J lost 0 bases, and 13 bases lay in between. CDR3 bases: TGTGCCAGCAGCCTCCAGGGACTGGGCTCCTACGAGCAGTACTTC. This gives the protein CASSLQGLGSYEQYF.